The rows below give T cell receptor beta chains drawn from one sample of a study of ipilimumab plus nivolumab after autologous stem cell transplantation. Assay used: immunoSEQ multiplex PCR; TCRdb lists only in-frame clones, some missing. The table shows about 16,000 clones, with 80% to 85% occurring only once. The sample consisted of PBMCs, taken in a trial of ipilimumab plus nivolumab as post-transplant consolidation. These receptors all stem from a male donor with diffuse large B-cell lymphoma. CDR3s include the opening cysteine and the closing phenylalanine or tryptophan. Fields, in order: clone size, J gene, D gene, V gene, CDR3 protein, CDR3 DNA. A D gene is named only where the DNA matches it firmly. The listing skips clone size in some rows; elsewhere it reads once, few, many or a size class.

size: NA; J: TRBJ2-1; D: TRBD1; V: TRBV28; CDR3: CASSLRLLRTGGNEQFF; DNA: TGTGCCAGCAGTTTAAGGTTGTTGCGGACAGGGGGGAATGAGCAGTTCTTC
size: once; J: TRBJ2-7; D: NA; V: TRBV13; CDR3: CASSLGIEQYF; DNA: TGTGCCAGCAGCTTAGGGATCGAGCAGTACTTC
size: NA; J: TRBJ2-7; D: TRBD1; V: TRBV11-2; CDR3: CASSPRGRTQSSYEQYF; DNA: TGTGCCAGCAGCCCCAGGGGGAGAACACAGAGCTCCTACGAGCAGTACTTC
size: NA; J: TRBJ2-7; D: NA; V: TRBV28; CDR3: CASSLEGVGEQYF; DNA: TGTGCCAGCAGTTTGGAGGGTGTGGGCGAGCAGTACTTC
size: NA; J: TRBJ2-3; D: NA; V: TRBV9; CDR3: CASSVGLSGDTQYF; DNA: TGTGCCAGCAGCGTAGGACTCAGCGGAGATACGCAGTATTTT
size: few; J: TRBJ1-1; D: NA; V: TRBV2; CDR3: CASRVDPNTEAFF; DNA: TGTGCCAGCAGAGTCGATCCAAACACTGAAGCTTTCTTT
size: NA; J: TRBJ1-4; D: TRBD1; V: TRBV19; CDR3: CATGRGLANEKLFF; DNA: TGTGCCACGGGCAGGGGGCTAGCTAATGAAAAACTGTTTTTT
size: NA; J: TRBJ1-2; D: NA; V: TRBV2; CDR3: CASRGGSIYGYTF; DNA: TGTGCCAGCCGTGGGGGATCTATCTATGGCTACACCTTC
size: NA; J: TRBJ1-4; D: NA; V: TRBV30; CDR3: CAWRMGFEKLFF; DNA: TGTGCCTGGAGGATGGGATTTGAAAAACTGTTTTTT
size: NA; J: TRBJ2-2; D: TRBD1; V: TRBV7-3; CDR3: CASRPGQGGNTGELFF; DNA: TGTGCCAGCAGACCTGGACAGGGGGGAAACACCGGGGAGCTGTTTTTT
size: NA; J: TRBJ2-7; D: NA; V: TRBV4-3; CDR3: CASSQRARGSEQYF; DNA: TGCGCCAGCAGCCAACGGGCCCGGGGAAGCGAGCAGTACTTC
size: NA; J: TRBJ2-4; D: NA; V: TRBV5-6; CDR3: CASSRTGQANIQYF; DNA: TGTGCCAGCAGCCGAACAGGGCAGGCAAACATTCAGTACTTC
size: few; J: TRBJ1-2; D: NA; V: TRBV5-6; CDR3: CASRDWGIDGYTF; DNA: TGTGCCAGCAGAGACTGGGGTATCGACGGCTACACCTTC
size: NA; J: TRBJ1-1; D: NA; V: TRBV7-3; CDR3: CASSFGPGSTEAFF; DNA: NA
size: NA; J: TRBJ2-7; D: TRBD1; V: TRBV2; CDR3: CASTGTASYEQYF; DNA: TGTGCCAGCACGGGGACAGCCTCCTACGAGCAGTACTTC
size: NA; J: TRBJ2-5; D: NA; V: TRBV5-6; CDR3: CASSPPASETQYF; DNA: TGTGCCAGCAGCCCCCCTGCCTCAGAGACCCAGTACTTC
size: few; J: TRBJ2-7; D: NA; V: TRBV7-2; CDR3: CASSLLPQPYEQYF; DNA: TGTGCCAGCAGCTTACTCCCCCAGCCCTACGAGCAGTACTTC
size: NA; J: TRBJ2-5; D: NA; V: TRBV7-2; CDR3: CASLAFRTQYF; DNA: TGTGCCAGCTTAGCATTTCGGACCCAGTACTTC
size: NA; J: TRBJ2-3; D: NA; V: TRBV7-2; CDR3: CASSLLPGSHTSTDTQYF; DNA: TGTGCCAGCAGCTTACTCCCAGGCAGCCACACTAGCACAGATACGCAGTATTTT
size: NA; J: TRBJ1-2; D: NA; V: TRBV25-1; CDR3: CASSEGFYGYTF; DNA: TGTGCCAGCAGTGAAGGGTTCTATGGCTACACCTTC
size: NA; J: TRBJ1-1; D: TRBD1; V: TRBV18; CDR3: CASSPTGGTEAFF; DNA: TGTGCCAGCTCACCTACAGGGGGCACTGAAGCTTTCTTT
size: few; J: TRBJ2-2; D: NA; V: TRBV7-3; CDR3: CASSFTGPPNTGELFF; DNA: TGTGCCAGCAGCTTCACCGGCCCACCCAACACCGGGGAGCTGTTTTTT
size: once; J: TRBJ2-7; D: TRBD1; V: TRBV5-6; CDR3: CASSSRQGGHEQYF; DNA: TGTGCCAGCAGCTCCCGACAGGGTGGCCACGAGCAGTACTTC
size: NA; J: TRBJ2-2; D: TRBD2; V: TRBV19; CDR3: CASSILQRGTGELFF; DNA: TGTGCCAGTAGTATTCTCCAGCGGGGGACCGGGGAGCTGTTTTTT
size: NA; J: TRBJ2-3; D: TRBD2; V: TRBV7-6; CDR3: CASSLEASGGYSTDTQYF; DNA: TGTGCCAGCAGCTTAGAGGCTAGCGGGGGCTACAGCACAGATACGCAGTATTTT
size: NA; J: TRBJ1-5; D: NA; V: TRBV19; CDR3: CASSLNSNQPQHF; DNA: TGTGCCAGTAGTTTAAATAGCAATCAGCCCCAGCATTTT
size: medium-sized; J: TRBJ1-1; D: NA; V: TRBV28; CDR3: CASSPMTVEAFF; DNA: TGTGCCAGCAGTCCAATGACAGTTGAAGCTTTCTTT
size: NA; J: TRBJ1-2; D: NA; V: TRBV7-9; CDR3: CASSLVGYGYTF; DNA: TGTGCCAGCAGCTTAGTGGGTTACGGCTACACCTTC
size: NA; J: TRBJ1-5; D: NA; V: TRBV7-2; CDR3: CASSRKPGQPQHF; DNA: TGTGCCAGCAGCCGAAAGCCAGGTCAGCCCCAGCATTTT
size: NA; J: TRBJ2-6; D: NA; V: TRBV25-1; CDR3: CASSAPGTGANVLTF; DNA: TGTGCCAGCAGTGCCCCAGGAACTGGGGCCAACGTCCTGACTTTC
size: NA; J: TRBJ1-2; D: NA; V: TRBV10-3; CDR3: CAISEGESYGYTF; DNA: TGTGCCATCAGTGAAGGAGAGAGCTATGGCTACACCTTC
size: NA; J: TRBJ1-6; D: NA; V: TRBV28; CDR3: CASTRPGTPLPLHF; DNA: TGTGCCAGCACGAGGCCGGGGACCCCCCTTCCCCTCCACTTT
size: NA; J: TRBJ1-5; D: NA; V: TRBV7-2; CDR3: CASSPADGRQPQHF; DNA: TGTGCCAGCAGCCCCGCCGACGGGCGCCAGCCCCAGCATTTT
size: NA; J: TRBJ2-5; D: NA; V: TRBV25-1; CDR3: CASSAGRQPQETQYF; DNA: TGTGCCAGCAGTGCAGGGCGTCAGCCCCAAGAGACCCAGTACTTC
size: few; J: TRBJ1-5; D: NA; V: TRBV19; CDR3: CASSVSRQPQHF; DNA: TGTGCCAGTAGTGTAAGCAGGCAGCCCCAGCATTTT
size: once; J: TRBJ2-5; D: TRBD1; V: TRBV7-9; CDR3: CASSREWDRDLFIQETQYF; DNA: TGTGCCAGCAGCAGAGAGTGGGACAGGGACCTATTTATCCAAGAGACCCAGTACTTC
size: NA; J: TRBJ2-7; D: NA; V: TRBV6-5; CDR3: CASSYSRYEQYF; DNA: TGTGCCAGCAGTTACTCGAGGTACGAGCAGTACTTC
size: NA; J: TRBJ2-2; D: NA; V: TRBV2; CDR3: CASRAQEAGELFF; DNA: TGTGCCAGCAGGGCACAGGAGGCCGGGGAGCTGTTTTTT
size: NA; J: TRBJ1-2; D: NA; V: TRBV28; CDR3: CASSLSGGDGYTF; DNA: TGTGCCAGCAGTTTATCCGGGGGGGATGGCTACACCTTC
size: NA; J: TRBJ2-3; D: TRBD2; V: TRBV28; CDR3: CASSLGGTKLLQYF; DNA: TGTGCCAGCAGTTTGGGAGGGACTAAACTTTTGCAGTATTTT